The 13 T cell receptor beta chains presented below share a single source sample, sequenced in a study of a mutant IDH1 vaccine in newly diagnosed glioma. TCRdb's table, derived via immunoSEQ multiplex PCR, lists solely in-frame clones and lacks some. The data contain about 60,000 clones, around four fifths of them singletons. This sample's time point: week 47, end of study. It was 300 ug of mutant IDH1 20-mer peptide that made up each vaccine dose, given with topical imiquimod. The antigens these receptors bind are not known. This specimen was PBMCs, taken from a glioma patient whose treatment included an IDH1 peptide vaccine. The receptors here all came from a woman between 50 and 59 years old with glioma.

V and J are TRBV7-9 and TRBJ2-7; TRBD2 matches 7 bases. Germline V CDR1 and CDR2: SEHNR, FQNEAQ (reference sequence). The CDR3 spans 14 residues. V shed 2 bases, J shed 5 bases, and the junction held 6 bases outside the gene matches. This chain's CDR3 is CASSLSGTIDEQYF. CDR3 bases: TGTGCCAGCAGCTTATCCGGGACTATCGACGAGCAGTACTTC.

The chain joins TRBV7-2 to TRBJ2-1; 7 bases agree with TRBD1. The CDR3 runs 16 residues. Per germline, CDR1 SGHTA and CDR2 FQGNSA. V lost 5 bases, J lost 5 bases, and 12 bases stayed unmatched. In nucleotides, the CDR3 is TGTGCCAGCAGCCCGACAGGGACCCAGGTCAACAATGAGCAGTTCTTC. Translating it yields CASSPTGTQVNNEQFF.

This chain uses TRBV6-5 with TRBJ1-1, with D uncertain. This CDR3 is 14 amino acids long. Per germline, CDR1 MNHEY and CDR2 SVGAGI. V lost 6 bases, J lost 0 bases, and 11 bases lay in between. CDR3 coding DNA: TGTGCCAGCAGACGCATGCGACTGAACACTGAAGCTTTCTTT. It yields the protein CASRRMRLNTEAFF.

The rearrangement uses TRBV5-1 and TRBJ1-2; tentatively, D is TRBD1 (6 bases). With 0 bases removed from V and 5 bases from J, the gap between germline ends came to 14 bases. CDR3 size: 15 residues. Germline V gives CDR1 SGHRS, CDR2 YFSETQ. The CDR3 sequence is CASSLASGAEYGYTF. The CDR3, as DNA: TGCGCCAGCAGCTTGGCCTCAGGGGCCGAGTATGGCTACACCTTC.

The rearrangement links TRBV7-9 to TRBJ2-3; 15 nucleotides agree with TRBD2. This CDR3 has 16 amino acids. V lost 6 bases and J lost 4; bases outside the gene matches: 5. The germline V gene has CDR1 SEHNR and CDR2 FQNEAQ (reference sequence). The CDR3 nucleotides read TGTGCCAGCAGTCGAGGACTAGCGGGGGGGCCAGATACGCAGTATTTT. This translates into CASSRGLAGGPDTQYF.

V and J are TRBV7-8 and TRBJ1-1; D gene ambiguous. The germline gives CDR1 SGHVS, CDR2 FQNEAQ. This CDR3 contains 15 residues. With 2 bases removed from V and 0 bases from J, the gap between germline ends came to 10 bases. CDR3 in amino acids: CASSLPPGMNTEAFF. CDR3 coding DNA: TGTGCCAGCAGCTTACCCCCAGGTATGAACACTGAAGCTTTCTTT.

DNA of the CDR3: TGCGCCAGCAGACGTGATACGAAGAACACTGAAGCTTTCTTT. Its translation: CASRRDTKNTEAFF. The rearrangement uses TRBV5-1 and TRBJ1-1; D not resolved. Germline CDR1 and CDR2: SGHRS and YFSETQ. Trimming cost V 5 bases and J 1 base, with 12 bases left between them. The CDR3 covers 14 residues.

This rearrangement joins TRBV6-6 to TRBJ2-7, with D possibly matching TRBD2 (6 bases). Germline V lookup: CDR1 MNHNY, CDR2 SVGAGI (reference sequence). CDR3 size: 15 residues. V lost 6 bases and J 1 base, leaving 16 bases between the germline ends. CDR3 amino acids: CASSNLDGGSYEQYF. CDR3 in DNA: TGTGCCAGCAGCAACTTGGACGGGGGTTCCTACGAGCAGTACTTC.

Comments on this clone: A junction end diverges from the germline sequence, so it may reflect a read error. The V and J genes are TRBV7-7 and TRBJ2-5; weak D call: TRBD1 (6 bases). The CDR3 consists of 14 residues. Per germline, CDR1 SSHAT and CDR2 FNYEAQ (reference sequence). CDR3 DNA sequence: TGTGCTAGCAGCTCGCTTACAGGGCCCGAGACCCAGTACTTC. Amino acid sequence: CASSSLTGPETQYF.

This sequence joins TRBV6-5 and TRBJ2-7; TRBD1 matches at 12 bases. Looked up from germline, CDR1 is MNHEY and CDR2 is SVGAGI. V was clipped by 6 bases and J by 6 bases; unmatched bases: 6. CDR3 length equals 14 residues. The CDR3, as DNA: TGTGCCAGCAGACTCGGGACAGGGGGCAGCGAGCAGTACTTC. Protein product: CASRLGTGGSEQYF.

The V call is TRBV6-6, the J call TRBJ1-2; perhaps TRBD1 as D (5 bases). From germline, CDR1 is MNHNY and CDR2 SVGAGI (reference sequence). The V and J ends lost 0 bases and 0 bases respectively, with 5 bases between them. This CDR3 contains 14 residues. The CDR3 coding sequence is TGTGCCAGCAGTTACTCGACAGCTAACTATGGCTACACCTTC. It is translated as CASSYSTANYGYTF.

The chain recombines TRBV6-6 with TRBJ1-3, with 8 positions matching TRBD1. After removal of 8 bases from V and 5 bases from J, the junction contained 8 bases not matched to a gene. Germline V gene sequence: CDR1 MNHNY, CDR2 SVGAGI (reference sequence). The CDR3 totals 14 residues. The CDR3 loop reads CASYNQGARNTIYF. Here the CDR3 DNA reads TGTGCCAGCTATAATCAGGGGGCGCGAAACACCATATATTTT.

V usage is TRBV2 and J usage is TRBJ2-1, with TRBD2 matching over 12 bases. The CDR3 spans 17 residues. The germline CDR1 and CDR2 sequences are SNHLY and FYNNEI. V shed 0 bases, J shed 8 bases, and the junction held 8 bases outside the gene matches. CDR3 DNA sequence: TGTGCCAGCAGTGAAGCGTTCCTAGCGGGGGGGCCAGATGAGCAGTTCTTC. Its protein is CASSEAFLAGGPDEQFF.